The next 25 T cell receptor beta chains were all read from a single sample in a study of radiotherapy plus CTLA-4 blockade in lung cancer. The repertoire was sequenced with immunoSEQ multiplex PCR; TCRdb's copy has only in-frame clones and lacks some. In the table there are about 48,000 clones, 86% of which are singletons. Source: peripheral blood, taken from a patient treated with radiotherapy plus ipilimumab. The receptors were gathered from a human donor with non-small cell lung cancer that progressed on radiotherapy plus ipilimumab. Some clones in this sample may be carry-over from other donors' samples.

This clone was detected a few times. The V and J genes are TRBV5-1 and TRBJ2-2; TRBD2 agrees at 7 bases. Germline CDR1 reads SGHRS; CDR2 reads YFSETQ. The CDR3 sequence is 16 residues long. J was trimmed by 6 bases and V by 4 bases; bases with no gene match: 12. The CDR3, as DNA: TGCGCCAGCAGCCCTCCGGGGGAGGGGTTGCCCGGGGAGCTGTTTTTT. It specifies CASSPPGEGLPGELFF.

The chain employs TRBV12-5 and TRBJ2-3, with D perhaps TRBD2 (6 bases). V shed 7 bases and J shed 4 bases, with 12 bases lying between them. The germline gives CDR1 LGHNT, CDR2 FRNRAP. The CDR3 sequence is 13 residues long. The CDR3 DNA reads TGTGCTAGTGAAACCTCGGGGGCAGATACGCAGTATTTT. Translated, it gives CASETSGADTQYF.

The J gene is TRBJ1-2, the V gene TRBV29-1; D not certain. Germline CDR1 and CDR2: SQVTM and ANQGSEA. The length of the CDR3 is 13 residues. Trimming took off 7 bases at V and 6 bases at J, with 18 bases between the two ends. CDR3 sequence: CSGIVAGKNGYTF. The CDR3, as DNA: TGCAGCGGGATCGTAGCCGGGAAGAATGGCTACACCTTC.

A single count supports this clone. The chain recombines TRBV27 with TRBJ1-5; the D gene is possibly TRBD1 (5 bases). V shed 3 bases and J shed 4 bases, with 10 bases lying between them. The CDR3 runs to 14 residues. Looked up from germline, CDR1 is MNHEY and CDR2 is SMNVEV (reference sequence). The CDR3 loop reads CASSLLGGNQPQHF. CDR3 DNA: TGTGCCAGCAGTTTGTTGGGGGGTAATCAGCCCCAGCATTTT.

The rearrangement uses TRBV29-1 and TRBJ2-3; 9 bases map to TRBD1. J was trimmed by 6 bases and V by 7 bases; bases with no gene match: 11. This CDR3 has 14 amino acids. Per the germline V gene, CDR1 is SQVTM and CDR2 is ANQGSEA. The CDR3, as DNA: TGCAGCGCGCTCCGGGACAGGGCCCAGGATACGCAGTATTTT. Encoded protein: CSALRDRAQDTQYF.

The chain combines TRBV25-1 with TRBJ2-7; no clear D. Trimming pared 1 base from V and 6 bases from J, leaving 4 bases between. The CDR3 spans 11 residues. Germline CDR1 reads MGHDK; CDR2 reads SYGVNS. In DNA, the CDR3 is TGTGCCAGCAGTGAATTTAGCGAGCAGTACTTC. Translated, it gives CASSEFSEQYF.

The V and J genes are TRBV29-1 and TRBJ1-1; D is ambiguous. Germline V CDR1 and CDR2: SQVTM, ANQGSEA. CDR3 length equals 12 residues. Trimming left V 8 bases short and J 0 bases short, with 10 bases between. CDR3 nucleotides: TGCAGCTCACGACGGGTGAACACTGAAGCTTTCTTT. It specifies CSSRRVNTEAFF.

The chain has TRBV5-5 and TRBJ2-1; 11 positions match TRBD2. Per germline, CDR1 SGHKS and CDR2 YYEKEE (reference sequence). This CDR3 comprises 16 residues. Trimming took 2 bases from V and 3 from J; bases not matched to a gene: 4. The CDR3 DNA is TGTGCCAGCAGCTTCGCCGGGACTAGCGGCTACAATGAGCAGTTCTTC. Its protein product is CASSFAGTSGYNEQFF.

The chain joins TRBV6-1 to TRBJ1-4; D might be TRBD1 (5 bases). The CDR3 covers 15 residues. Between the trimmed V and J ends, which lost 6 bases and 14 bases, there was a span of 25 bases. CDR1 and CDR2 (germline): MNHNS, SASEGT. The CDR3 region is CASRFSRHLDKGLFF. The CDR3 nucleotides read TGTGCCAGCAGGTTTAGTCGGCACCTCGACAAGGGGCTGTTTTTT.

The V gene is TRBV30, the J gene TRBJ1-2; TRBD1 matches 9 bases. V was pared by 3 bases and J by 2 bases, with 13 bases of the junction left unmatched. Germline CDR1 and CDR2: GTSNPN and SVGIG (reference sequence). The CDR3 extends over 17 amino acids. This chain's CDR3 is CAWSGPSGQGINYGYTF. The DNA of the CDR3 is TGTGCCTGGAGCGGACCTTCCGGACAGGGGATAAACTATGGCTACACCTTC.

This rearrangement joins TRBV7-9 to TRBJ2-3, with D unclear. V dropped 2 bases and J dropped 2 bases, with 8 bases sitting between them. Germline loops: CDR1 SEHNR, CDR2 FQNEAQ (reference sequence). This CDR3 has 14 amino acids. CDR3 nucleotides: TGTGCCAGCAGCTTAAATGGAGCCACAGATACGCAGTATTTT. It specifies CASSLNGATDTQYF.

The rearrangement joins TRBV6-4 to TRBJ1-2, with 8 bases lining up with TRBD1. The CDR3 contains 18 residues. Germline assignment: CDR1 MRHNA and CDR2 SNTAGT. J lost 5 bases, V lost 2 bases, and 16 bases had no gene match. The CDR3 DNA reads as TGTGCCAGCAGTGACCGCCGGACAGGGAGTCCAGAAGGTTATGGCTACACCTTC. Encoded protein: CASSDRRTGSPEGYGYTF.

The chain is built from TRBV2 and TRBJ2-5; D not resolved. The CDR3 is made up of 11 amino acids. Trimming cost V 8 bases and J 3 bases, with 7 bases left between them. In germline, CDR1 is SNHLY, CDR2 FYNNEI. CDR3 sequence (DNA): TGTGCCAGCGAGGTTGAAGAGACCCAGTACTTC. This gives the protein CASEVEETQYF.

This rearrangement joins TRBV2 to TRBJ1-6; TRBD1 agrees at 10 bases. The CDR3 totals 18 residues. Losses at the gene ends were 6 bases for V and 6 bases for J; bases not matched to a gene: 14. Per germline, CDR1 SNHLY and CDR2 FYNNEI. CDR3 bases: TGTGCCAGCAGCGACCCTTACGCAAGGACAGGGGGTAATTCACCCCTCCACTTT. It encodes CASSDPYARTGGNSPLHF.

The gene calls are TRBV7-8 and TRBJ2-7; 11 nucleotides align to TRBD1. Germline V gene lookup returns CDR1 SGHVS and CDR2 FQNEAQ. There are 16 residues in the CDR3. With 1 base clipped from V and 4 bases from J, the junction kept 6 bases outside the gene matches. CDR3 protein: CASSLEWTGGPYEQYF. CDR3 in DNA: TGTGCCAGCAGCTTAGAATGGACAGGGGGCCCTTACGAGCAGTACTTC.

The chain is built from TRBV6-5 and TRBJ2-2, with 11 bases identical to TRBD1. The CDR3 is made up of 14 amino acids. V gave up 7 bases and J gave up 9 bases; unmatched junction bases: 7. Germline-derived CDR1 and CDR2 are MNHEY and SVGAGI. The CDR3 nucleotides are TGTGCCAGCACCTCCGGGACAGGGGGAAGGGAGCTGTTTTTT. Translated, it gives CASTSGTGGRELFF.

The genes are TRBV5-1 and TRBJ2-5, with D possibly TRBD2 on 6 matching bases. Germline CDR1 is SGHRS and CDR2 is YFSETQ. The CDR3 loop spans 16 amino acids. Trimming removed 0 bases at V and 1 base at J, with 13 bases between. CDR3 residues: CASSLAFQEGQETQYF. DNA of the CDR3: TGCGCCAGCAGCTTGGCCTTCCAGGAGGGCCAAGAGACCCAGTACTTC.

This clone has a single count. The chain carries TRBV4-1 and TRBJ1-1; D uncertain. CDR1 is MGHRA, CDR2 YSYEKL, per germline. The CDR3 runs to 15 residues. The germline V and J ends were trimmed by 1 base and 0 bases, with 9 bases remaining between them. In DNA, the CDR3 is TGCGCCAGCAGCCAAGGAGGTTACATGAACACTGAAGCTTTCTTT. It encodes CASSQGGYMNTEAFF.

Here the CDR3 DNA reads TGTGCCGCGCCCGAGGGGGGGGGAAGCACAGATACGCAGTATTTT. Protein sequence: CAAPEGGGSTDTQYF. This chain connects TRBV11-3 to TRBJ2-3; D perhaps matches TRBD2 (7 bases). Trimming took 11 bases from V and 0 from J, leaving 18 bases between them. The CDR3 has 15 residues. The germline V gene has CDR1 SGHNT and CDR2 YENEEA.

On this clone: The CDR3 end shows no conserved phenylalanine or tryptophan, and so a read error is likely. The chain employs TRBV5-1 and TRBJ1-2; no definite D call. CDR3 length equals 13 residues. Trimming took off 1 base at V and 6 bases at J, with 10 bases between the two ends. Germline V gene lookup returns CDR1 SGHRS and CDR2 YFSETQ. CDR3 sequence (DNA): TGCGCCAGCAGCTTGACGTCTGGAGATGGCTACACCCTC. Protein sequence: CASSLTSGDGYTL.

The chain uses TRBV7-2 and TRBJ2-7, with 8 bases matching TRBD2. J lost 7 bases, V lost 2 bases, and 16 bases had no gene match. There are 17 residues in the CDR3. Germline assignment: CDR1 SGHTA and CDR2 FQGNSA. In DNA, the CDR3 is TGTGCCAGCAGCTTAATAAGCGGGAGTGGTCTGGGTCGGGAGCAGTACTTC. It encodes CASSLISGSGLGREQYF.

The rearrangement joins TRBV9 to TRBJ2-2; possibly TRBD2 for D (5 bases). This CDR3 is built from 15 residues. The germline gives CDR1 SGDLS, CDR2 YYNGEE. The germline V and J ends were trimmed by 0 bases and 0 bases, with 6 bases remaining between them. The CDR3 reads CASSVGTANTGELFF. CDR3 nucleotide sequence: TGTGCCAGCAGCGTAGGGACTGCGAACACCGGGGAGCTGTTTTTT.

The chain is built from TRBV15 and TRBJ2-7, with D possibly TRBD1 on 5 matching bases. Germline values: CDR1 LNHNV, CDR2 YYDKDF (reference sequence). CDR3 length equals 14 residues. V gave up 1 base and J gave up 3 bases, with 10 bases separating them. The CDR3 here is CATSRGDSYYEQYF. DNA of the CDR3: TGTGCCACCAGCAGAGGTGACAGCTACTACGAGCAGTACTTC.

The V and J genes are TRBV19 and TRBJ1-6; D is uncertain. The CDR3 is made up of 15 amino acids. Germline lookup yields CDR1 LNHDA and CDR2 SQIVND (reference sequence). Deletions cut 1 base from V and 7 bases from J, with 11 bases between. This chain's CDR3 is CASSIAGDGNSPLHF. The CDR3 coding sequence is TGTGCCAGTAGTATAGCTGGAGACGGAAATTCACCCCTCCACTTT.

This clone has a single count. This chain links TRBV5-4 with TRBJ1-2; 11 bases match TRBD1. CDR3 length equals 15 residues. Trimming removed 4 bases from V and 2 bases from J; junction bases left unmatched: 4. Looked up from germline, CDR1 is SGHNT and CDR2 is YYREEE (reference sequence). The CDR3, as DNA: TGTGCCAGCAGCCCCCGGGACAGGGGGAACTATGGCTACACCTTC. Residues: CASSPRDRGNYGYTF.